A single sample gave rise to the 4 T cell receptor beta chains below, sequenced in a study of long-term antiretroviral therapy in people with HIV. The libraries were made with immunoSEQ v3.0 at survey level. Sequencing was performed with immunoSEQ multiplex PCR; in TCRdb, only in-frame clones are kept and a portion is missing. The profile shows 13,000 to 15,000 clones, 80% of them singletons. The sequencing here drew on unsorted PBMCs, taken 3.2 years before starting antiretroviral therapy. All receptors derive from a man aged 35 to 55 with HIV.

The CDR3: CASRLDLSSYEQYF. The CDR3 DNA reads as TGTGCCAGCAGATTAGATTTGAGCTCCTACGAGCAGTACTTC. The V call is TRBV6-1, the J call TRBJ2-7; no reliable D call. The length of the CDR3 is 14 residues. Germline V gene lookup returns CDR1 MNHNS and CDR2 SASEGT. V lost 6 bases and J lost 0, with 12 bases in between.

CDR3 sequence (DNA): TGTGCCAGCAAACGGGGGAACACCGGGGAGCTGTTTTTT. This sequence encodes CASKRGNTGELFF. The chain uses TRBV6-5 and TRBJ2-2, with D possibly TRBD2 on 5 matching bases. V lost 7 bases, J lost 1 base, and 7 bases lay in between. Germline-derived CDR1 and CDR2 are MNHEY and SVGAGI. The CDR3 is made up of 13 amino acids.

The genes are TRBV10-2 and TRBJ2-7; no reliable D call. V shed 6 bases and J shed 0 bases, with 6 bases lying between them. This CDR3 comprises 12 residues. CDR1 and CDR2 from the germline V gene are WSHSY and SAAADI. Here the CDR3 reads CASSEISYEQYF. CDR3 bases: TGCGCCAGCAGCGAAATCTCCTACGAGCAGTACTTC.

J is TRBJ2-3 and V is TRBV7-9; unclear D gene. CDR3 length: 14 residues. CDR1 is SEHNR and CDR2 is FQNEAQ in the germline V gene (reference sequence). Trimming removed 5 bases from V and 1 base from J, with 10 bases in between. In DNA form, the CDR3 reads TGTGCCAGCAGCCCTGGGCTGGGCACAGATACGCAGTATTTT. Residues: CASSPGLGTDTQYF.